This TCR beta chain came from a study of blood T cell repertoires in COVID-19. TCRdb's table, derived via immunoSEQ multiplex PCR, lists solely in-frame clones and lacks some. The sample has hundreds of thousands of clones; 85% to 90% are singletons. V was shortened by 7 bases and J by 2 bases, with 17 bases between the two germline ends. Germline CDR1 reads SQVTM; CDR2 reads ANQGSEA. The CDR3 extends over 14 amino acids. Those who participated ranged in age from about 18 to 89 years and resided in 20 to 30 US areas. Participants had their cohort set by participant-reported clinical history. The material sequenced was PBMCs or T cells enriched from blood (not recorded which). The clonotype was recovered from a woman aged 18-30 years with acute COVID-19. V gene TRBV29-1 combines with J gene TRBJ1-1; D perhaps matches TRBD1 (6 bases). The CDR3 loop is CSAGAWSPNTEAFF. CDR3 nucleotides: TGCAGCGCAGGGGCATGGTCCCCAAACACTGAAGCTTTCTTT.